The 13 T cell receptor beta chains below all came from one sample that was sequenced in a study of control samples from healthy donors and cancer patients. Sequencing used immunoSEQ multiplex PCR; TCRdb keeps in-frame clones, though not all of them. The sample includes 100,000 to 150,000 clones, roughly 90% of them seen just once. The sequencing sample was made of blood. The receptors originated from a middle-aged man in good health.

As concerns this clone: No conserved phenylalanine or tryptophan ends this CDR3, so it is likely a read error. V and J are TRBV29-1 and TRBJ1-2; the match to TRBD1 covers 7 bases. The CDR3 runs to 12 residues. Germline V gives CDR1 SQVTM, CDR2 ANQGSEA. V dropped 7 bases and J dropped 6; count of bases not matched to a gene: 8. For the CDR3, the DNA is TGCAGCGCAGACGACAGGGAGGATGGCTACACCCTC. It codes for CSADDREDGYTL.

This chain uses TRBV5-8 with TRBJ1-3; 10 nucleotides align to TRBD1. The CDR3 is made up of 17 amino acids. Germline V gene sequence: CDR1 SGHTS, CDR2 YDEGEE. Trimming took 4 bases from V and 1 from J; bases not matched to a gene: 8. This chain's CDR3 is CASSRRTGGFSGNTIYF. The CDR3 DNA reads as TGTGCCAGCAGCCGGAGGACAGGGGGATTTTCTGGAAACACCATATATTTT.

DNA for the CDR3: TGCAGCGGTCAGAAGGGGACAGGGGGCATAGATACGCAGTATTTT. Translation: CSGQKGTGGIDTQYF. This rearrangement joins TRBV29-1 to TRBJ2-3, with 12 bases that match TRBD1. CDR3 size: 15 residues. The germline gives CDR1 SQVTM, CDR2 ANQGSEA. With V trimmed by 7 bases and J by 5 bases, 10 bases remained unmatched.

The chain uses TRBV30 and TRBJ1-1; D might be TRBD1 (6 bases). The ends were cut back, 4 bases at V and 0 bases at J, with 18 bases in the middle. Germline CDR1 is GTSNPN and CDR2 is SVGIG (reference sequence). The CDR3 covers 16 residues. The CDR3 DNA sequence: TGTGCCTGGAATTCACCCGCCGGGACACTGAACACTGAAGCTTTCTTT. Encoded protein: CAWNSPAGTLNTEAFF.

The CDR3 DNA sequence: TGCGCCAGCAGCTTTTCCCCCAGCATGAACACCGGGGAGCTGTTTTTT. It codes for CASSFSPSMNTGELFF. V usage is TRBV5-1 and J usage is TRBJ2-2; D unresolved. Trimming left V 2 bases short and J 1 base short, with 12 bases between. This CDR3 contains 16 residues. Per the germline V gene, CDR1 is SGHRS and CDR2 is YFSETQ.

This clone was seen only once. DNA for the CDR3: TGTGCCAGTAGTATAGGGGACGGGCCCCAAGAGACCCAGTACTTC. Protein: CASSIGDGPQETQYF. The V and J genes are TRBV19 and TRBJ2-5; D possibly uses TRBD1 or TRBD2 (5 bases each). The CDR3 is 15 residues long. In germline, CDR1 is LNHDA, CDR2 SQIVND (reference sequence). V lost 1 base and J lost 1, with 10 bases in between.

The V gene is TRBV4-1, the J gene TRBJ2-7; 12 bases line up with TRBD1. The CDR3 totals 17 residues. V shed 0 bases, J shed 6 bases, and the junction held 9 bases outside the gene matches. CDR1 and CDR2 from the germline V gene are MGHRA and YSYEKL. CDR3 in DNA: TGCGCCAGCAGCCAAGAAGGAAGGGACAGGGGGCGCAGCGAGCAGTACTTC. Its protein product is CASSQEGRDRGRSEQYF.

V gene TRBV9 combines with J gene TRBJ1-2, with D possibly TRBD1 on 6 matching bases. CDR1 and CDR2 from the germline V gene are SGDLS and YYNGEE. This CDR3 comprises 16 residues. Trimming took off 4 bases at V and 3 bases at J, with 19 bases between the two ends. The CDR3 protein is CASSYDLTGVDYGYTF. The CDR3 region has the DNA TGTGCCAGCAGCTACGACCTGACAGGCGTAGACTATGGCTACACCTTC.

This clone was observed a few times. The genes are TRBV19 and TRBJ2-3, with 13 nucleotides matching TRBD2. With V trimmed by 4 bases and J by 4 bases, 11 bases remained unmatched. The CDR3 runs to 18 residues. Per the germline V gene, CDR1 is LNHDA and CDR2 is SQIVND (reference sequence). CDR3 region: CASSRLRWTSGGADTQYF. The CDR3 coding sequence is TGTGCCAGTAGTAGGTTAAGGTGGACTAGCGGGGGAGCAGATACGCAGTATTTT.

This chain links TRBV5-4 with TRBJ1-5; perhaps TRBD1 as D (5 bases). The CDR3 has 15 amino acids. Looked up from germline, CDR1 is SGHNT and CDR2 is YYREEE (reference sequence). V dropped 2 bases and J dropped 5 bases, with 14 bases sitting between them. CDR3 in DNA: TGTGCCAGCAGCTTAGGAGGGGCTGTGGATCAGCCCCAGCATTTT. Its translation is CASSLGGAVDQPQHF.

The rearrangement uses TRBV11-2 and TRBJ2-5; 7 positions match TRBD1. Germline V lookup: CDR1 SGHAT, CDR2 FQNNGV. With V trimmed by 6 bases and J by 3 bases, 10 bases remained unmatched. The length of the CDR3 is 15 residues. In nucleotides, the CDR3 is TGTGCCAGCAGTTCGCAGGGGGTTGGGAAAGAGACCCAGTACTTC. Amino acids: CASSSQGVGKETQYF.

This rearrangement joins TRBV5-8 to TRBJ2-7; TRBD1 or TRBD2 may be the D gene (5 bases each). CDR3 size: 15 residues. Looked up from germline, CDR1 is SGHTS and CDR2 is YDEGEE. Trimming took off 4 bases at V and 0 bases at J, with 14 bases between the two ends. The CDR3 spells CASSLGTYVSYEQYF. CDR3 DNA: TGTGCCAGCAGCCTCGGGACGTACGTCTCCTACGAGCAGTACTTC.

The chain couples TRBV11-2 to TRBJ2-3; D might be TRBD1 (8 bases). This CDR3 comprises 16 residues. Trimming removed 5 bases at V and 2 bases at J, with 17 bases between. Germline CDR1 reads SGHAT; CDR2 reads FQNNGV. The CDR3 spells CASSRPTGGATDTQYF. The CDR3 DNA reads TGTGCCAGCAGCCGCCCCACAGGGGGGGCCACAGATACGCAGTATTTT.